Listed here are 9 T cell receptor beta chains from one sample, sequenced in a study of shared clonotypes between healthy human individuals. Using immunoSEQ multiplex PCR, the repertoire was profiled, and TCRdb retains in-frame clones only, with some absent. Of around 530,000 clones listed, around 76% are singletons. Sequenced material: PBMCs. These receptors were collected from a woman aged 40 to 55 in good health. Some clones in this sample may be carry-over from other donors' samples.

The chain has TRBV19 and TRBJ2-5; tentatively, D is TRBD2 (6 bases). Germline CDR1 is LNHDA and CDR2 is SQIVND (reference sequence). This CDR3 comprises 13 residues. Trimming removed 6 bases from V and 5 bases from J, with 13 bases in between. The CDR3 sequence: CASSQTRRETQYF. The CDR3 coding sequence is TGTGCCAGTAGCCAGACTAGGCGGGAGACCCAGTACTTC. The full variable domain, rest sourced from reference TRBV19 and TRBJ2-5, is DGGITQSPKYLFRKEGQNVTLSCEQNLNHDAMYWYRQDPGQGLRLIYYSQIVNDFQKGDIAEGYSVSREKKESFPLTVTSAQKNPTAFYLCASSQTRRETQYFGPGTRLLVL.

This clone was picked up a small number of times. The CDR3 region has the DNA TGTGCCAGCAGCCCCTCGGGACTGGTCTACGAGCAGTACTTC. This gives the protein CASSPSGLVYEQYF. V is TRBV7-6 and J is TRBJ2-7; a weak D match, TRBD2 (6 bases). V was clipped by 5 bases and J by 3 bases, with 14 bases between them. The germline V gene has CDR1 SGHVS and CDR2 FNYEAQ. The CDR3 extends over 14 amino acids. Variable domain in full (rest from reference TRBV7-6 and TRBJ2-7): GAGVSQSPRYKVTKRGQDVALRCDPISGHVSLYWYRQALGQGPEFLTYFNYEAQQDKSGLPNDRFSAERPEGSISTLTIQRTEQRDSAMYRCASSPSGLVYEQYFGPGTRLTVT.

Comments on this clone: This sample includes further DNA sequences coding for the same CDR3. The V gene is TRBV7-2, the J gene TRBJ2-7; perhaps D is TRBD1 or TRBD2 (5 bases each). CDR3 length: 14 amino acids. CDR1 is SGHTA and CDR2 is FQGNSA in the germline V gene. The germline V and J ends were trimmed by 3 bases and 1 base, with 10 bases remaining between them. CDR3 DNA: TGTGCCAGCAGCTTCCGGGACGGATCCTACGAGCAGTACTTC. Translation gives CASSFRDGSYEQYF.

This chain connects TRBV27 to TRBJ1-1; D unclear. The CDR3 sequence is 14 residues long. The V gene lost 2 bases and the J gene lost 4 bases, with 11 bases spanning the gap. In germline, CDR1 is MNHEY, CDR2 SMNVEV (reference sequence). For the CDR3, the DNA is TGTGCCAGCAGTTTAAGTCCCCCCGGCACTGAAGCTTTCTTT. Protein sequence: CASSLSPPGTEAFF.

V and J are TRBV11-2 and TRBJ2-7; D remains ambiguous. The CDR3 is made up of 13 amino acids. V was clipped by 6 bases and J by 2 bases, with 11 bases between them. The germline CDR1 and CDR2 sequences are SGHAT and FQNNGV. In DNA, the CDR3 is TGTGCCAGCAGGCCAGCTGGGGCCTACGAGCAGTACTTC. Translated: CASRPAGAYEQYF.

The rearrangement joins TRBV19 to TRBJ2-7, with 8 bases lining up with TRBD2. The germline gives CDR1 LNHDA, CDR2 SQIVND (reference sequence). The J segment lost 4 bases and the V segment lost 3 bases, leaving 8 bases of the junction unmatched. CDR3 length: 15 amino acids. DNA for the CDR3: TGTGCCAGTAGTATCTCAACCGGGAGGGGATACGAGCAGTACTTC. Its translation is CASSISTGRGYEQYF.

This chain joins TRBV18 and TRBJ2-7, with 7 positions matching TRBD2. Losses at the gene ends were 6 bases for V and 0 bases for J; bases not matched to a gene: 11. The CDR3 extends over 16 amino acids. In germline, CDR1 is KGHSH, CDR2 LQKENI. This chain's CDR3 is CASSPQSGVISYEQYF. The CDR3 nucleotides read TGTGCCAGCTCTCCGCAAAGCGGGGTTATCTCCTACGAGCAGTACTTC.

Of note for this clone: Other DNA sequences in this specimen translate into the identical CDR3. This chain joins TRBV30 and TRBJ1-5; 10 nucleotides align to TRBD1. The CDR3 has 13 amino acids. V shed 5 bases and J 7 bases; nucleotides not matched to a gene: 5. From germline, CDR1 is GTSNPN and CDR2 SVGIG (reference sequence). The CDR3 is CAWDRGQDQPQHF. For the CDR3, the DNA is TGTGCCTGGGACAGGGGGCAGGACCAGCCCCAGCATTTT. Supplemented by reference TRBV30 and TRBJ1-5, the full variable domain reads SQTIHQWPATLVQPVGSPLSLECTVEGTSNPNLYWYRQAAGRGLQLLFYSVGIGQISSEVPQNLSASRPQDRQFILSSKKLLLSDSGFYLCAWDRGQDQPQHFGDGTRLSIL.

This chain links TRBV29-1 with TRBJ2-7, with 7 positions matching TRBD2. Germline assignment: CDR1 SQVTM and CDR2 ANQGSEA. V was clipped by 6 bases and J by 5 bases; unmatched bases: 7. CDR3 size: 12 residues. In DNA form, the CDR3 reads TGCAGCGTGGCGGGAGAAGTCCACGAGCAGTACTTC. Encoded protein: CSVAGEVHEQYF.